This TCR beta chain was found in a study of Graves' ophthalmopathy and Graves' hyperthyroidism. Study-wide results and limits: With a specificity of roughly 72% and a sensitivity of about 71%, the model predicted ophthalmopathy progression.

Amplification of TCR beta CDR3 regions used RNA transcripts. An opening RT-PCR round employed HTBI primers and preceded a second-round multiplex PCR. TCRdb reprocessed the multiplex PCR reads via MiXCR and lists one record per CDR3 protein. Among about 380,000 distinct CDR3 sequences listed, roughly 14% were seen once. It was on clinical symptoms, serum thyroxine, TRAb, thyroid ultrasound and orbital computed tomography that diagnosis relied. This clonotype appeared many times. The antigen is not known. Germline assignment: CDR1 PRHDT and CDR2 FYEKMQ (reference sequence). The CDR3 extends over 18 amino acids. The junction had 17 bases not matched to a gene; V was cut back by 4 bases and J by 5 bases.

V usage is TRBV13 and J usage is TRBJ1-2; 9 bases agree with TRBD1. This clonotype was obtained from a woman between 18 and 29 years old with stable Graves' hyperthyroidism. Sequenced material: peripheral blood. The CDR3 region is CASSSTSRDREGPYGYTF. CDR3 nucleotide sequence: TGTGCCAGCAGCTCTACGTCCCGGGACAGGGAGGGACCATATGGCTACACCTTC.